This TCR beta chain was sequenced for a study of cytomegalovirus exposure and HLA in healthy donors. The germline V gene has CDR1 MNHEY and CDR2 SVGAGI. This CDR3 has 13 residues. Trimming took off 8 bases at V and 11 bases at J, with 16 bases between the two ends. Researchers ran the PCR with 60 Vbeta and 13 Jbeta primers. The table came from immunoSEQ multiplex PCR; TCRdb's copy has only in-frame clones and leaves some out. The sample holds approximately 150,000 clones, around 72% seen once. On this clone: Its cognate antigen is unknown.

Study-wide points: Apart from CMV serostatus, no immune exposure information was available. HLA allele associations emerged for roughly 17,000 TCR beta sequences in a later analysis, at 0.05 false discovery rate. The study flagged roughly 160 TCR beta chains as cytomegalovirus-associated.

This chain connects TRBV6-5 to TRBJ1-6, with D perhaps TRBD1 (6 bases). This TCR was sampled from a middle-aged man in good health and CMV-seronegative. The sample comprised PBMCs. This chain's CDR3 is CASGGGQITPLHF. The CDR3 nucleotides are TGTGCCAGCGGGGGGGGACAAATCACACCCCTCCACTTT.